This T cell receptor (beta chain) came from a study of T cells after yellow fever vaccination (dated by TCRdb to about 2019). Study-wide context: The SMART-Seq v4 Ultra Low Input RNA kit was used to prepare libraries from fractions with low cell numbers. Blood was collected at multiple timepoints before and after primary and secondary immunization, and bulk PBMC replicates and cell subsets were isolated. Bulk TCR alpha and beta repertoires were sequenced longitudinally to track T-cell clones before and after primary and booster YFV17D yellow fever vaccination. Two healthy male donors, one aged 18 to 29 and one aged 30 to 39 years, were included in the cohort. Study-level results and caveats: The secondary T-cell response was found to be weaker but faster than the primary response, with a peak reached on day 5 rather than on day 15. Only a couple of donors were included in the study, so the extent to which the findings can be generalized is limited. A small share of clonotypes was detected in both CD4 and CD8 compartments, with the overlap likely arising from convergent recombination. Most clones expanded after primary vaccination were re-detected after the booster (about 95% of CD4 and roughly 87% of CD8), suggesting broad memory maintenance. Computational filtering was needed because FACS-sorted repertoires could contain abundant contaminating clonotypes from the bulk population.

Measured from the cysteine to the phenylalanine, the CDR3 is 15 residues long. This entry keeps only the CDR3 DNA: 45 bases, framed from base 1. Via the germline V gene (reference sequence), CDR1 is DFQATT and CDR2 SNEGSKA. Compared with germline, V lacks 4 bases and J lacks 5 bases; bases without a gene match: 9. Synthesis of TCR cDNA relied on 5'RACE template switching, a step that introduced a universal primer site along with unique molecular identifiers. Priming of cDNA synthesis was performed from both the TCR alpha and TCR beta constant segments. Two PCR steps were used to amplify libraries, with sample barcodes and sequencing adapters being added in the second step. Libraries were sequenced on Illumina HiSeq 2500 (2x100 bp) or NovaSeq (2x150 bp). In the source study's methods: MIGEC handled demultiplexing of reads and collapsing into UMI consensus sequences, while MiXCR performed V(D)J alignment. Clonotypes responding to the vaccine were identified with edgeR on replicate PBMC samples, with the criteria of FDR below 0.01 and a log2 fold change above 5 up to day 15. Each bulk clonotype was labeled CD4 or CD8 based on which sequenced repertoire, CD4 or CD8, contained the clonotype at higher abundance. TCRdb cleaned the public reads at Q25 with fastp, built clones with MiXCR and kept in-frame beta chains. Entries that share a CDR3 protein sequence are merged under the most common genes and DNA. These V and J calls rely on TCRdb rather than the paper's analysis. This sample is represented by 100,000 to 150,000 distinct CDR3 sequences; 7.2% of them were singletons. 2.7% of the sample lies in the top ten.

The treatment or condition label, as the study defines it: live attenuated yellow fever vaccine strain. A standard Ficoll-Paque protocol was used to isolate PBMCs from peripheral blood. CD4 and CD8 T-cell fractions were isolated with Dynabeads CD4 and CD8 positive selection kits. RNA was extracted with TriZol from bulk PBMCs, CD4 and CD8 fractions, and dextramer-positive and dextramer-negative fractions. This clonotype was detected only a few times. Its target antigen remains unknown. Base-call qualities are not available, and no considerably larger clone is one nucleotide away. This clonotype was sampled from a young man who received the YFV17D yellow fever vaccine. The specimen comprised CD4+ T cells sorted from PBMCs, sampled about 41 days after the first yellow fever vaccination. The chain uses TRBV20-1 and TRBJ1-5; the junction holds 9 bases that match TRBD1. The CDR3 sequence is CSAMTGGSLDQPQHF. The bases are TGCAGTGCTATGACAGGGGGATCACTAGATCAGCCCCAGCATTTT.